The rows below give T cell receptor beta chains drawn from one sample of a study of T cell responses to AZD1222 COVID-19 vaccine. Measured with immunoSEQ multiplex PCR; TCRdb has only the in-frame clones, and not every one. The sample lists 110,000 to 150,000 clones, about nine tenths occurring once. Material: peripheral blood, obtained on day 0 of AZD1222 vaccination. These receptors were taken from an adult in good health. CDR3s include the opening cysteine and the closing phenylalanine or tryptophan. The D gene is left open where the match is weak. The size field is filled for only some rows; it gives once, few, many or a size class.

j_call: TRBJ2-1
v_call: TRBV30
d_call: NA
clone_size: NA
cdr3_nt: TGTGCCTGGAGTCCCGACGCCTCCTACAATGAGCAGTTCTTC
cdr3_aa: CAWSPDASYNEQFF

j_call: TRBJ2-2
v_call: TRBV10-2
d_call: TRBD2
clone_size: NA
cdr3_nt: TGCGCCAGCAATCCCGGGACTAGCGAAGCCGGGGAGCTGTTTTTT
cdr3_aa: CASNPGTSEAGELFF

j_call: TRBJ1-1
v_call: TRBV5-1
d_call: NA
clone_size: NA
cdr3_nt: TGCGCCAGCAGCTTGGGGGCGAACACTGAAGCTTTCTTT
cdr3_aa: CASSLGANTEAFF

j_call: TRBJ1-2
v_call: TRBV5-1
d_call: NA
clone_size: once
cdr3_nt: TGCGCCAGCAGCTACCTTGACGGATTTGGCTACACCTTC
cdr3_aa: CASSYLDGFGYTF

j_call: TRBJ2-1
v_call: TRBV12-3/TRBV12-4
d_call: NA
clone_size: once
cdr3_nt: TGTGCCAGCAGTTTGACCGGATACAATGAGCAGTTCTTC
cdr3_aa: CASSLTGYNEQFF

j_call: TRBJ2-7
v_call: TRBV3-1/TRBV3-2
d_call: NA
clone_size: NA
cdr3_nt: TGTGCCAGCAGCCAAGATTGGACATTACTCTCCTACGAGCAGTACTTC
cdr3_aa: CASSQDWTLLSYEQYF

j_call: TRBJ1-5
v_call: TRBV30
d_call: NA
clone_size: NA
cdr3_nt: TGTGCCTGGGGCCTGGGCAGACCCGGGACGGGGCAGCCCCAGCATTTT
cdr3_aa: CAWGLGRPGTGQPQHF

j_call: TRBJ2-3
v_call: TRBV3-1/TRBV3-2
d_call: NA
clone_size: NA
cdr3_nt: TGTGCCAGCAGCCAATATCGAGCTGGGTCAGATACGCAGTATTTT
cdr3_aa: CASSQYRAGSDTQYF

j_call: TRBJ1-4
v_call: TRBV5-6
d_call: TRBD1
clone_size: medium-sized
cdr3_nt: TGTGCCAGCAGCTCCAGGGGGCTTACTAATGAAAAACTGTTTTTT
cdr3_aa: CASSSRGLTNEKLFF

j_call: TRBJ1-1
v_call: TRBV6-5
d_call: NA
clone_size: NA
cdr3_nt: TGTGCCAGCAGTCGGACTCAAGGTACGACTGAAGCTTTCTTT
cdr3_aa: CASSRTQGTTEAFF

j_call: TRBJ2-4
v_call: TRBV12-3/TRBV12-4
d_call: NA
clone_size: NA
cdr3_nt: TGTGCCAGCAGTTTAAGGGCAGGCCAGTACTTC
cdr3_aa: CASSLRAGQYF

j_call: TRBJ2-3
v_call: TRBV5-5
d_call: NA
clone_size: NA
cdr3_nt: TGTGCCAGCAGCTTGGAGGTGGGGGGTGGCACAGATACGCAGTATTTT
cdr3_aa: CASSLEVGGGTDTQYF

j_call: TRBJ1-4
v_call: TRBV6-5
d_call: TRBD1
clone_size: NA
cdr3_nt: TGTGCCAGCAGTTACACCGGGACAGTGAATGAAAAACTGTTTTTT
cdr3_aa: CASSYTGTVNEKLFF

j_call: TRBJ2-7
v_call: TRBV19
d_call: NA
clone_size: NA
cdr3_nt: TGTGCCAGTAGTATTTCTTGGGGAACCTACGAGCAGTACTTC
cdr3_aa: CASSISWGTYEQYF

j_call: TRBJ1-5
v_call: TRBV12-3/TRBV12-4
d_call: NA
clone_size: NA
cdr3_nt: TGTGCCAGCGGCTTCCTTGCTCAGCCCCAGCATTTT
cdr3_aa: CASGFLAQPQHF

j_call: TRBJ1-2
v_call: TRBV11-2
d_call: NA
clone_size: once
cdr3_nt: TGTGCCAGCAGCCCCGATCCGGGACCTTCGGGCGGCTACACCTTC
cdr3_aa: CASSPDPGPSGGYTF

j_call: TRBJ2-3
v_call: TRBV9
d_call: NA
clone_size: NA
cdr3_nt: TGTGCCAGCAGCGACACAGATACGCAGTATTTT
cdr3_aa: CASSDTDTQYF

j_call: TRBJ1-1
v_call: TRBV12-3/TRBV12-4
d_call: NA
clone_size: NA
cdr3_nt: TGTGCCAGCAGTGGGGGGAAAGCTTTCTTT
cdr3_aa: CASSGGKAFF

j_call: TRBJ2-7
v_call: TRBV24-1
d_call: NA
clone_size: NA
cdr3_nt: TGTGCCACCAGTGATACGGGTGGAGAGCAGTACTTC
cdr3_aa: CATSDTGGEQYF

j_call: TRBJ1-4
v_call: TRBV20-1
d_call: NA
clone_size: NA
cdr3_nt: TGCAGTGCTAATGAGACCCCTACTCGCGAAAAACTGTTTTTT
cdr3_aa: CSANETPTREKLFF

j_call: TRBJ1-2
v_call: TRBV4-2
d_call: TRBD1
clone_size: NA
cdr3_nt: TGTGCCAGCAGCCAAGATACAGGGGTACCCTATGGCTACACCTTC
cdr3_aa: CASSQDTGVPYGYTF

j_call: TRBJ1-1
v_call: TRBV27
d_call: NA
clone_size: NA
cdr3_nt: TGTGCCAGCAGTTTCACCGACAGGCCGAACACTGAAGCTTTCTTT
cdr3_aa: CASSFTDRPNTEAFF

j_call: TRBJ1-1
v_call: TRBV6-2/TRBV6-3
d_call: NA
clone_size: NA
cdr3_nt: TGTGCCAGCAGTCACCACAGGAATTCTAACACTGAAGCTTTCTTT
cdr3_aa: CASSHHRNSNTEAFF

j_call: TRBJ1-1
v_call: TRBV6-5
d_call: NA
clone_size: once
cdr3_nt: TGTGCCAGCAGTTACGGGTGGATGAACACTGAAGCTTTCTTT
cdr3_aa: CASSYGWMNTEAFF

j_call: TRBJ2-1
v_call: TRBV5-1
d_call: TRBD1
clone_size: NA
cdr3_nt: TGCGCCAGCAGCATCTACAGGGGTTCCTACAATGAGCAGTTCTTC
cdr3_aa: CASSIYRGSYNEQFF

j_call: TRBJ1-3
v_call: TRBV28
d_call: NA
clone_size: NA
cdr3_nt: TGTGCCAGCAGTCCACCCAGGCGCCGGGGAAACACCATATATTTT
cdr3_aa: CASSPPRRRGNTIYF

j_call: TRBJ1-6
v_call: TRBV6-2/TRBV6-3
d_call: NA
clone_size: NA
cdr3_nt: TGTGCCAGCAGTTATAGGGGCAGGGGCGATTCACCCCTCCACTTT
cdr3_aa: CASSYRGRGDSPLHF

j_call: TRBJ1-4
v_call: TRBV5-8
d_call: NA
clone_size: NA
cdr3_nt: TGTGCCAGCAGCCCCGCTTGGGGGTCGGAAAAACTGTTTTTT
cdr3_aa: CASSPAWGSEKLFF

j_call: TRBJ2-5
v_call: TRBV5-8
d_call: NA
clone_size: few
cdr3_nt: TGTGCCAGCAGCCTCCGGGCGGTGATAAGGGAAGAGACCCAGTACTTC
cdr3_aa: CASSLRAVIREETQYF

j_call: TRBJ1-4
v_call: TRBV10-2
d_call: TRBD1
clone_size: NA
cdr3_nt: TGCGCCAGCAGTGGGGACAGGGGCAATGAAAAACTGTTTTTT
cdr3_aa: CASSGDRGNEKLFF

j_call: TRBJ2-7
v_call: TRBV4-2
d_call: NA
clone_size: NA
cdr3_nt: TGTGCCAGCAGCCCTCGATTAGGGGAGTCTTACGAGCAGTACTTC
cdr3_aa: CASSPRLGESYEQYF